Included here is one T cell receptor (beta chain) sequence, with context. The antigen is unknown. In germline, CDR1 is KGHSH, CDR2 LQKENI. The CDR3 runs to 15 residues. V lost 5 bases to trimming and J lost 5 bases; unmatched junction nucleotides: 9. Assay used: immunoSEQ multiplex PCR; TCRdb lists only in-frame clones, some missing. This sample has about 59,000 clones, with more than 85% found just once. The sample belongs to a study of T cells in localized non-small cell lung cancer. Findings and caveats of the study: Sequencing was limited to one tumor region, leaving the possibility of heterogeneity open. Longer overall survival was seen with higher T cell density measured in blood.

The gene calls are TRBV18 and TRBJ2-5, with 9 bases that match TRBD1. The sequenced sample was peripheral blood, obtained before any cancer treatment. The receptor's source is a man aged 35 to 70 with stage I lung adenocarcinoma. This chain's CDR3 is CASSSRDRERETQYF. The CDR3 nucleotides are TGTGCCAGCTCATCCCGGGACAGGGAGAGGGAGACCCAGTACTTC.